A selection of T cell receptor beta chains follows, all from one sample in a study of Tregs in tolerant kidney transplant recipients. Profiled with immunoSEQ multiplex PCR; TCRdb holds only in-frame clones, not every one. Among tens of thousands of clones listed, 93% were seen once. The source was CD4+ T cells from blood (PBMCs), collected 12 months after the transplant. The receptor set was obtained from a human patient who received a combined kidney and bone marrow transplant. The graft donor may account for some of the T cells. Each CDR3 is given with its conserved first and last residue. The order of the fields is clone size, D gene, J gene, V gene, CDR3 DNA, CDR3 protein. D genes are given only for firm matches. Clone size appears in some rows only: once, few, many, or a class for an expanded clone.

once . TRBJ1-6 TRBV4-3 TGCGCCAGCAGCCAAGAAATTTTAGGGGGTTTTGAATCACCCCTCCACTTT CASSQEILGGFESPLHF
. . TRBJ1-5 TRBV28 TGTGCCAGCAGTCGTTTGGGAGGGAAGAGCAATCAGCCCCAGCATTTT CASSRLGGKSNQPQHF
. TRBD2 TRBJ2-3 TRBV2 TGTGCCAGCAGTGGACTAGCGGGGATAGATACGCAGTATTTT CASSGLAGIDTQYF
few . TRBJ1-3 TRBV28 TGTGCCAGCCGAGTGATAGATGGAAACACCATATATTTT CASRVIDGNTIYF
. TRBD1 TRBJ1-6 TRBV19 TGTGCCAGCCGAAGACAGGGGCAATCCTACTATAATTCCCCCCTCCACTTT CASRRQGQSYYNSPLHF
. . TRBJ2-1 TRBV7-3 TGTGCCAGCAGCACAGGGCTACTATACAATGAGCAGTTCTTC CASSTGLLYNEQFF
. . TRBJ2-5 TRBV11-3 TGTGCCAGCAGCTTCATGCTAGTCCAAGAGACCCAGTACTTC CASSFMLVQETQYF
. . TRBJ1-4 TRBV7-9 TGTGCCAGCAGCTTTCAGGGAGGTAATGAAAAACTGTTTTTT CASSFQGGNEKLFF
. TRBD1 TRBJ1-2 TRBV5-6 TGTGCCAGCAGCTATCAACCTACAGGGGATGGCTACACCTTC CASSYQPTGDGYTF
. TRBD2 TRBJ2-2 TRBV7-2 TGTGCCAGCAGCTTGTATCCCGGGACTAGCGGGACCGGGGAGCTGTTTTTT CASSLYPGTSGTGELFF
. TRBD1 TRBJ2-7 TRBV7-4 TGTGCCAGCAGCTTTTGTTGGTGGACAGGGGGCTACGAGCAGTACTTC CASSFCWWTGGYEQYF
. TRBD1 TRBJ2-7 TRBV7-9 TGTGCCAGCAGCACGTTGGGGACAGGGGGCGAGCAGTACTTC CASSTLGTGGEQYF
. . TRBJ2-7 TRBV20-1 TGCAGTGCTAGAGGGCTAGCTGACGACTTC CSARGLADDF
. . TRBJ2-7 TRBV11-1 TGTGCCAGCAGCTTAGGGGGGGGCCCCTCCTACGAGCAGTACTTC CASSLGGGPSYEQYF
. TRBD2 TRBJ2-6 TRBV10-3 TGTGCAACCTCGGGGGGGGTTGGGGCCAACGTCCTGACTTTC CATSGGVGANVLTF
. TRBD1 TRBJ2-2 TRBV10-3 TGTGCCATCAGCGAGAGGGGGCCGAACACCGGGGAGCTGTTTTTT CAISERGPNTGELFF
. TRBD2 TRBJ2-1 TRBV4-3 TGCGCCAGCAGCCAAGGGGGAATAGCGGGAGGGTTAAATGAGCAGTTCTTC CASSQGGIAGGLNEQFF
. TRBD1 TRBJ2-4 TRBV19 TGTGCCAGTAGTACTCGGACAGGAGGTGGAAACATTCAGTACTTC CASSTRTGGGNIQYF
. . TRBJ2-2 TRBV5-1 TGCGCCAGCAGCTTGATGGCGGACTTGAACACCGGGGAGCTGTTTTTT CASSLMADLNTGELFF
. . TRBJ2-7 TRBV5-4 TGTGCCAGCAGCTTGGACAGATACGAGCAGTACTTC CASSLDRYEQYF
. . TRBJ1-1 TRBV7-9 TGTGCCAGCACCGCGAGGGTTACCACTGAAGCTTTCTTT CASTARVTTEAFF
. . TRBJ2-3 TRBV11-2 TGTGCCAGCCTACAGGACCCCACATATACGCAGTATTTT CASLQDPTYTQYF
once TRBD2 TRBJ2-1 TRBV2 TGCGCCAGCAGTGAAATAGCGGGAGAGCAGTTCTTC CASSEIAGEQFF
. TRBD2 TRBJ2-7 TRBV11-1 TGTGCCAGCAGCTCGCAGCGGGGGAGCTCCTACGAGCAGTACTTC CASSSQRGSSYEQYF
. . TRBJ2-3 TRBV19 TGTGCGGGAGGATCCGCAGATACGCAGTATTTT CAGGSADTQYF
. . TRBJ1-2 TRBV18 TGTGCCAGCTCACCAGCAGGGGTTGGCTACACCTTC CASSPAGVGYTF
. TRBD2 TRBJ2-7 TRBV11-2 TGTGCCAGCAGCTTAGGGGTAGCGGGGGTGGTCGAGCAGTACTTC CASSLGVAGVVEQYF
once . TRBJ2-7 TRBV19 TGTGCCAGTAGTCTTCGACAGAGAGATTTGTCCTACGAGCAGTACTTC CASSLRQRDLSYEQYF
once . TRBJ2-7 TRBV10-3 TGTGCCATCTCGACAGGTCGAGGCTCCTACGAGCAGTACTTC CAISTGRGSYEQYF
. TRBD2 TRBJ2-3 TRBV19 TGTGCCAGTAAAATGACTAGCGGGACAGATACGCAGTATTTT CASKMTSGTDTQYF
. . TRBJ2-3 TRBV11-3 TGTGCCAGCAGCCAGATTGCTTCGACAGATACGCAGTATTTT CASSQIASTDTQYF
once . TRBJ1-4 TRBV6-1 TGTGCCAGCAACGAACTAACGGTTCCGGAAAAACTGTTTTTT CASNELTVPEKLFF
few TRBD2 TRBJ2-1 TRBV7-3 TGTGCCAGCGCTCGATTAGCGGGTCCGGATGAGCAGTTCTTC CASARLAGPDEQFF
. . TRBJ2-2 TRBV2 TGTGCCAGCGGACGACTAGGGGGGGCCACCGGGGAGCTGTTTTTT CASGRLGGATGELFF
. . TRBJ2-7 TRBV7-2 TGTGCCAGCAGCCGCCGGCGGCAGACCTACGAGCAGTACTTC CASSRRRQTYEQYF
. . TRBJ2-1 TRBV10-3 TGTGCCATCAGTGCCGGGGATTACAATGAGCAGTTCTTC CAISAGDYNEQFF
. TRBD2 TRBJ2-3 TRBV11-3 TGTGCCAGCAGCCTAAACTTATATAGCGGGAGCACAGATACGCAGTATTTT CASSLNLYSGSTDTQYF
once TRBD1 TRBJ1-5 TRBV4-3 TGCGCCAGCAGCCAAGTCCTGGACAGGGTGGGTCAGCCCCAGCATTTT CASSQVLDRVGQPQHF
. . TRBJ1-3 TRBV30 TGTGCCTGGAGTAGTGACAGCCTTGGAAACACCATATATTTT CAWSSDSLGNTIYF
. TRBD2 TRBJ2-3 TRBV7-7 TGTGCCAGCAGCTCCGGACTAGCGGGCACAGATACGCAGTATTTT CASSSGLAGTDTQYF
. . TRBJ2-3 TRBV4-3 TGCGCCAGCAGCCAAGTTTACCGGGGGGCAACAGATACGCAGTATTTT CASSQVYRGATDTQYF
. . TRBJ2-5 TRBV4-3 TGCGCCAGCAGCCCCCGGGAGCCCTCCGAGACCCAGTACTTC CASSPREPSETQYF
. TRBD1 TRBJ2-5 TRBV5-1 TGCGCCAGCAGCGCCCGGGACAGGAGGGAGACCCAGTACTTC CASSARDRRETQYF